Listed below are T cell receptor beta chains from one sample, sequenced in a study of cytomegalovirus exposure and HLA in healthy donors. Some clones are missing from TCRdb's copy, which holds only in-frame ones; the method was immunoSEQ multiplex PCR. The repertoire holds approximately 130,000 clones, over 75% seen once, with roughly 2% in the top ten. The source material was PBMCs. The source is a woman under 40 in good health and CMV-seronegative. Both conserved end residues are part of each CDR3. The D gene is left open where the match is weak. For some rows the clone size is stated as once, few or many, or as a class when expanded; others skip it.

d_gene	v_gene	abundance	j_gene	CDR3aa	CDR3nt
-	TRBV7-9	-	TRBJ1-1	CASSGGMYTEAFF	TGTGCCAGCAGCGGGGGGATGTACACTGAAGCTTTCTTT
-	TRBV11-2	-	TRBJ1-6	CASSLDSFSPLHF	TGTGCCAGCAGCTTAGACAGTTTTTCACCCCTCCACTTT
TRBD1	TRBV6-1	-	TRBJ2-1	CASSSDRGHHEQFF	TGTGCCAGCAGTTCGGACAGGGGGCACCATGAGCAGTTCTTC
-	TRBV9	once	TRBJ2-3	CASSVVGAGTDTQYF	TGTGCCAGCAGCGTAGTGGGGGCAGGAACAGATACGCAGTATTTT
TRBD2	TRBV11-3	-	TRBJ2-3	CASSRRGLAIDTQYF	TGTGCCAGCAGCCGGCGGGGACTAGCTATAGATACGCAGTATTTT
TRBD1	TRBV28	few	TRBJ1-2	CASSFDRVYGYTF	TGTGCCAGCAGTTTTGACAGGGTCTATGGCTACACCTTC
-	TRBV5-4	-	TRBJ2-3	CASSRGGDTQYF	TGTGCCAGCAGTCGTGGGGGCGATACGCAGTATTTT
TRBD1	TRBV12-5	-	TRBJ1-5	CASGLSFETGLNQPQHF	TGTGCTAGTGGTTTGAGCTTTGAGACAGGGCTCAATCAGCCCCAGCATTTT
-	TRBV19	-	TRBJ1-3	CASSPGTGNTIYF	TGTGCCAGTAGCCCCGGGACTGGAAACACCATATATTTT
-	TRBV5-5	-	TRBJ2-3	CASSSWRGTDTQYF	TGTGCCAGCAGCTCCTGGCGGGGTACAGATACGCAGTATTTT
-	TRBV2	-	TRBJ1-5	CASSGGEPQHF	TGTGCCAGCAGTGGGGGGGAGCCCCAGCATTTT
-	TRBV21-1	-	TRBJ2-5	CASSKVRAGVQETQYF	TGTGCCAGCAGCAAAGTCCGAGCGGGGGTTCAAGAGACCCAGTACTTC
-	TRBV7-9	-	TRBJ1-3	CASASRLSSHSGNTIYF	TGTGCCAGCGCATCCCGATTAAGTTCACACTCTGGAAACACCATATATTTT
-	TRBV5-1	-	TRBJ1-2	CASSLLGGSNYGYTF	TGCGCCAGCAGCTTATTAGGGGGTTCAAACTATGGCTACACCTTC
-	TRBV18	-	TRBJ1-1	CASSPRQSMNTEAFF	TGTGCCAGCTCACCGCGACAGAGCATGAACACTGAAGCTTTCTTT
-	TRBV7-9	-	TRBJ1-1	CASTPGGPSMNTEAFF	TGTGCCAGCACTCCGGGGGGGCCGAGCATGAACACTGAAGCTTTCTTT
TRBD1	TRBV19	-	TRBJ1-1	CASSMEDRGRTEAFF	TGTGCCAGTAGTATGGAAGACAGGGGTCGGACTGAAGCTTTCTTT
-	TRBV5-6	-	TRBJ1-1	CASSPDLGGMNTEAFF	TGTGCCAGCAGTCCCGACTTGGGAGGAATGAACACTGAAGCTTTCTTT